This entry lists 23 T cell receptor beta chains sequenced from one sample in a study of radiotherapy plus CTLA-4 blockade in lung cancer. Profiled with immunoSEQ multiplex PCR; TCRdb holds only in-frame clones, not every one. Of about 80,000 clones listed, about 90% are singletons. The specimen was peripheral blood, collected from a patient treated with radiotherapy plus ipilimumab. Receptor source: a human donor with non-small cell lung cancer who had a partial response to radiotherapy plus ipilimumab.

This clone was found a few times. V and J are TRBV7-9 and TRBJ2-1, with TRBD2 matching over 8 bases. Germline V gene lookup returns CDR1 SEHNR and CDR2 FQNEAQ (reference sequence). V gave up 0 bases and J gave up 3 bases; unmatched junction bases: 13. This CDR3 contains 19 residues. Written as DNA, the CDR3 is TGTGCCAGCAGCTTAGCTTTAGCGGGAACCCCCTCCCTCTACAATGAGCAGTTCTTC. Encoded protein: CASSLALAGTPSLYNEQFF.

This rearrangement joins TRBV6-5 to TRBJ2-5; D may be TRBD2 (5 bases). The germline gives CDR1 MNHEY, CDR2 SVGAGI. Trimming left V 6 bases short and J 5 bases short, with 13 bases between. This CDR3 comprises 13 residues. This CDR3 is CASRAPGWETQYF. The CDR3 nucleotides are TGTGCCAGCAGGGCGCCGGGGTGGGAGACCCAGTACTTC.

The chain joins TRBV5-1 to TRBJ2-1; TRBD2 aligns across 10 bases. V lost 4 bases and J lost 5; bases outside the gene matches: 12. CDR1 SGHRS and CDR2 YFSETQ come from the germline V gene. The CDR3 consists of 17 residues. The CDR3 DNA reads TGCGCCAGCAGCCTAAGACTAGCGGGCCTGAGGAACAATGAGCAGTTCTTC. Its protein product is CASSLRLAGLRNNEQFF.

The chain carries TRBV7-9 and TRBJ2-3, with D possibly being TRBD2 (5 bases). Germline CDR1 SEHNR, CDR2 FQNEAQ (reference sequence). The length of the CDR3 is 15 residues. The V and J ends lost 3 bases and 0 bases respectively, with 10 bases between them. CDR3 nucleotide sequence: TGTGCCAGCAGCTTGGTAGCGACTAGCACAGATACGCAGTATTTT. Its protein product is CASSLVATSTDTQYF.

This clone has just a few counts. The chain combines TRBV28 with TRBJ1-4, with 7 bases aligning to TRBD1. Looked up from germline, CDR1 is MDHEN and CDR2 is SYDVKM. Unmatched junction bases numbered 6, after V lost 5 bases and J lost 0 bases. CDR3 length: 16 amino acids. This chain's CDR3 is CASSTLTGPTNEKLFF. CDR3 DNA sequence: TGTGCCAGCAGTACCCTGACAGGGCCAACTAATGAAAAACTGTTTTTT.

The gene calls are TRBV7-2 and TRBJ2-5, with 10 positions matching TRBD2. The CDR3 length is 14 residues. Germline CDR1 reads SGHTA; CDR2 reads FQGNSA. The J segment lost 5 bases and the V segment lost 6 bases, leaving 6 bases of the junction unmatched. CDR3 amino acids: CASRTAGGAETQYF. The DNA for the CDR3 is TGTGCCAGCAGAACAGCGGGAGGGGCCGAGACCCAGTACTTC. Full variable domain (outside the CDR3, taken from reference TRBV7-2 and TRBJ2-5): GAGVSQSPSNKVTEKGKDVELRCDPISGHTALYWYRQSLGQGLEFLIYFQGNSAPDKSGLPSDRFSAERTGGSVSTLTIQRTQQEDSAVYLCASRTAGGAETQYFGPGTRLLVL.

This CDR3 reads CSASPNTEAFF. The CDR3 coding sequence is TGCAGTGCCTCCCCGAACACTGAAGCTTTCTTT. The gene calls are TRBV20-1 and TRBJ1-1; D not certain. The germline V and J ends were trimmed by 6 bases and 1 base, with 6 bases remaining between them. This CDR3 is 11 amino acids long. Per germline, CDR1 DFQATT and CDR2 SNEGSKA (reference sequence).

The chain is built from TRBV5-1 and TRBJ1-4; D is uncertain. The CDR3 loop spans 18 amino acids. Germline CDR1 reads SGHRS; CDR2 reads YFSETQ. Trimming took 2 bases from V and 4 from J, leaving 21 bases between them. The CDR3 region is CASSLRLGDGISNEKLFF. The CDR3 DNA is TGCGCCAGCAGCTTACGTCTGGGAGACGGGATCAGTAATGAAAAACTGTTTTTT.

This chain connects TRBV9 to TRBJ2-4, with D possibly matching TRBD2 (5 bases). The CDR3 consists of 14 residues. Looked up from germline, CDR1 is SGDLS and CDR2 is YYNGEE. The V and J ends lost 4 bases and 4 bases respectively, with 12 bases between them. DNA of the CDR3: TGTGCCAGCAGCCCCGGGGTGGGGAAAAACATTCAGTACTTC. Protein product: CASSPGVGKNIQYF.

V and J are TRBV28 and TRBJ2-5; TRBD1 agrees at 7 bases. TRBJ2-7 explains the end of the DNA better; the J call may be wrong. The CDR3 is 15 amino acids. From germline, CDR1 is MDHEN and CDR2 SYDVKM. Here the CDR3 DNA reads TGTGCCAGCAGTTTTCCCCGGAGACAGGGCTACGAGCAGTACTTC. Encoded protein: CASSFPRRQGYEQYF.

The V gene is TRBV6-5, the J gene TRBJ2-7; TRBD2 matches at 7 bases. This CDR3 contains 13 residues. CDR1 is MNHEY, CDR2 SVGAGI, per germline. Losses at the gene ends were 0 bases for V and 6 bases for J; bases not matched to a gene: 2. CDR3 residues: CASSYSTGGEQYF. The DNA of the CDR3 is TGTGCCAGCAGTTACTCGACGGGGGGCGAGCAGTACTTC.

The chain combines TRBV5-1 with TRBJ2-5; D perhaps matches TRBD2 (5 bases). Per the germline V gene, CDR1 is SGHRS and CDR2 is YFSETQ. The CDR3 extends over 12 amino acids. Trimming removed 5 bases from V and 5 bases from J, with 10 bases in between. The CDR3 loop reads CASSVGGETQYF. The CDR3 region has the DNA TGCGCCAGCAGTGTGGGCGGGGAGACCCAGTACTTC.

The CDR3 loop reads CASRQVQETQYF. CDR3 bases: TGTGCCAGCAGACAGGTCCAAGAGACCCAGTACTTC. This rearrangement joins TRBV11-2 to TRBJ2-5; tentatively, D is TRBD1 (5 bases). Germline V CDR1 and CDR2: SGHAT, FQNNGV. Trimming shortened V by 6 bases and J by 1 base, and 6 bases separated the two germline ends. There are 12 residues in the CDR3.

This rearrangement joins TRBV28 to TRBJ2-7, with TRBD2 matching 7 bases. V gave up 6 bases and J gave up 6 bases; unmatched junction bases: 20. The germline CDR1 and CDR2 sequences are MDHEN and SYDVKM. The CDR3 covers 17 residues. The CDR3, as DNA: TGTGCCAGCAGCCGACCCCCCACTAGCGAGCCTGGCTTCGAGCAGTACGTC. It yields the protein CASSRPPTSEPGFEQYV.

V and J are TRBV10-3 and TRBJ2-7; D is undetermined. Germline V gene lookup returns CDR1 ENHRY and CDR2 SYGVKD. The CDR3 has 12 residues. V lost 2 bases, J lost 6 bases, and 8 bases lay in between. CDR3 coding DNA: TGTGCCATCAGTGAGGACCTGAGCGAGCAGTACGTC. Translated: CAISEDLSEQYV.

This clone came up once. This chain links TRBV7-8 with TRBJ2-7; D gene unclear. V was pared by 1 base and J by 3 bases, with 7 bases between. Looked up from germline, CDR1 is SGHVS and CDR2 is FQNEAQ. This CDR3 comprises 13 residues. CDR3 protein: CASSLVADYEQYV. The DNA for the CDR3 is TGTGCCAGCAGCTTAGTGGCAGACTACGAGCAGTACGTC.

The chain joins TRBV5-1 to TRBJ1-3, with TRBD1 matching 7 bases. Germline V gene lookup returns CDR1 SGHRS and CDR2 YFSETQ. CDR3 size: 17 residues. Germline trimming cut 1 base from V and 4 bases from J; bases unmatched to any gene: 11. CDR3 DNA: TGCGCCAGCAGCTTGTCGGTCGAAAGGGGGCAAGGAAACACCATATATTTT. The encoded protein is CASSLSVERGQGNTIYF.

V and J are TRBV6-5 and TRBJ2-1; 9 bases map to TRBD1. Germline V lookup: CDR1 MNHEY, CDR2 SVGAGI. The CDR3 spans 14 residues. Trimming took 5 bases from V and 7 from J; bases not matched to a gene: 6. Written as DNA, the CDR3 is TGTGCCAGCAGTCACGGACAGGGGCAAAATGAGCAGTTCTTC. This gives the protein CASSHGQGQNEQFF.

The chain recombines TRBV6-1 with TRBJ2-7, with TRBD2 identical over 10 bases. The CDR3 contains 15 residues. Germline V CDR1 and CDR2: MNHNS, SASEGT. V gave up 3 bases and J gave up 6 bases; unmatched junction bases: 8. CDR3: CASSDASGSLSEQYF. The DNA of the CDR3 is TGTGCCAGCAGTGATGCTAGCGGGAGTCTCAGCGAGCAGTACTTC.

The chain links TRBV7-8 to TRBJ2-5; 9 nucleotides align to TRBD1. Germline values: CDR1 SGHVS, CDR2 FQNEAQ. This CDR3 spans 14 amino acids. The J segment lost 5 bases and the V segment lost 5 bases, leaving 6 bases of the junction unmatched. The DNA of the CDR3 is TGTGCCAGCAGCCCCGACAGGGGGAAGGAGACCCAGTACTTC. Its translation is CASSPDRGKETQYF.

The J gene is TRBJ1-5, the V gene TRBV6-5, with 8 positions matching TRBD1. The J segment lost 4 bases and the V segment lost 5 bases, leaving 4 bases of the junction unmatched. Germline-derived CDR1 and CDR2 are MNHEY and SVGAGI. The CDR3 is made up of 14 amino acids. The CDR3 DNA is TGTGCCAGCAGTCAAGGACAGGGTAATCAGCCCCAGCATTTT. Translating it yields CASSQGQGNQPQHF.

This clone was seen a handful of times. V gene TRBV28 combines with J gene TRBJ2-7; D call uncertain. Trimming removed 2 bases at V and 3 bases at J, with 8 bases between. The germline V gene has CDR1 MDHEN and CDR2 SYDVKM. The CDR3 sequence is 13 residues long. CDR3 protein: CASSLPGNYEQYF. The CDR3 nucleotides are TGTGCCAGCAGTTTACCAGGTAACTACGAGCAGTACTTC.

The chain uses TRBV7-8 and TRBJ1-5; no reliable D call. Trimming took off 2 bases at V and 2 bases at J, with 10 bases between the two ends. This CDR3 region has 15 residues. From germline, CDR1 is SGHVS and CDR2 FQNEAQ. The CDR3 loop reads CASSLSPSGNQPQHF. The CDR3 DNA sequence: TGTGCCAGCAGCTTATCTCCCTCGGGCAATCAGCCCCAGCATTTT.